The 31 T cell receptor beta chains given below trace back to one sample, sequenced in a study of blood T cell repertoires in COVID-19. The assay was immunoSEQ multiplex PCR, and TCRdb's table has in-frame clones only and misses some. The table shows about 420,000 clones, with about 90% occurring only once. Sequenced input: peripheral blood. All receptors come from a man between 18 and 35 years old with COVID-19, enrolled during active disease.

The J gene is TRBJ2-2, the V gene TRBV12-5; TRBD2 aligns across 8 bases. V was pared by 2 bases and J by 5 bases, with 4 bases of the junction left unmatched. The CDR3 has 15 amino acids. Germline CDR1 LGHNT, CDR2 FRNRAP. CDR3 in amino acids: CASGLRGGSTGELFF. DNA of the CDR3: TGTGCTAGTGGTTTGCGGGGGGGTTCGACCGGGGAGCTGTTTTTT. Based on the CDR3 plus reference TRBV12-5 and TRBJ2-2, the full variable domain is DARVTQTPRHKVTEMGQEVTMRCQPILGHNTVFWYRQTMMQGLELLAYFRNRAPLDDSGMPKDRFSAEMPDATLATLKIQPSEPRDSAVYFCASGLRGGSTGELFFGEGSRLTVL.

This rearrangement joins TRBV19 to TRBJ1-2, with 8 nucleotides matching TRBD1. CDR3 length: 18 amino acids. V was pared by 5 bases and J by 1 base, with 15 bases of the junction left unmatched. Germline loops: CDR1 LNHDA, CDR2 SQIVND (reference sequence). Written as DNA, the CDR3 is TGTGCCAGTAGTTTCCTAGGGACAGGATCCTCGGGTAACTATGGCTACACCTTC. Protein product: CASSFLGTGSSGNYGYTF. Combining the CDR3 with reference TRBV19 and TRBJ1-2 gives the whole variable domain DGGITQSPKYLFRKEGQNVTLSCEQNLNHDAMYWYRQDPGQGLRLIYYSQIVNDFQKGDIAEGYSVSREKKESFPLTVTSAQKNPTAFYLCASSFLGTGSSGNYGYTFGSGTRLTVV.

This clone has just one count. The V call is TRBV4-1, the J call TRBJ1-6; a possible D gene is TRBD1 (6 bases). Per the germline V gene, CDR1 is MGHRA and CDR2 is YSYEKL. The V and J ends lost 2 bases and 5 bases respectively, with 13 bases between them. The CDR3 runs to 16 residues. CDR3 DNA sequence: TGCGCCAGCAGCCAAACACAGACAGGAAATAATTCACCCCTCCACTTT. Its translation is CASSQTQTGNNSPLHF.

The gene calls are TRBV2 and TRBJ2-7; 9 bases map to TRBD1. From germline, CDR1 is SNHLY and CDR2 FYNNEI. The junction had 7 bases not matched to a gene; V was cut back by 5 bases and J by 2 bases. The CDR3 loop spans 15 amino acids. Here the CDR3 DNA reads TGTGCCAGCAGTTGGAGCGGACAGGGGACCTACGAGCAGTACTTC. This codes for CASSWSGQGTYEQYF.

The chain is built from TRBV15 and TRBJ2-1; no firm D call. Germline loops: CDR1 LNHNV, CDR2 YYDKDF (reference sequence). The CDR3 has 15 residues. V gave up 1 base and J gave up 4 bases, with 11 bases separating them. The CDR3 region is CATSRAVESYNEQFF. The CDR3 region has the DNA TGTGCCACCAGCAGAGCTGTAGAGTCGTACAATGAGCAGTTCTTC.

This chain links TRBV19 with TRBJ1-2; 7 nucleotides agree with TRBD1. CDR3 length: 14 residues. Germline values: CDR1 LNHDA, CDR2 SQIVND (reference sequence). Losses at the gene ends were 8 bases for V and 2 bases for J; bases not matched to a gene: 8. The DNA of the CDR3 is TGTGCCAGTGCTCAGGGACAGTGGAACTATGGCTACACCTTC. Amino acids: CASAQGQWNYGYTF.

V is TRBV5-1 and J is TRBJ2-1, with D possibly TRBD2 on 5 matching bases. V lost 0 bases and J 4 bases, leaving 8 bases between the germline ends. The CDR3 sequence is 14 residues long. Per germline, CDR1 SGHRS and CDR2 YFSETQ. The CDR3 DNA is TGCGCCAGCAGCTTGGTGGAGGAGTACAATGAGCAGTTCTTC. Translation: CASSLVEEYNEQFF.

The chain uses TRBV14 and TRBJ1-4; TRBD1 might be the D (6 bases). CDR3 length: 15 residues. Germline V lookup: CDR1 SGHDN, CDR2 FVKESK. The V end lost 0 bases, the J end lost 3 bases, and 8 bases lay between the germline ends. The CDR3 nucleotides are TGTGCCAGCAGCCAAGACGGGACACCTAATGAAAAACTGTTTTTT. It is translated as CASSQDGTPNEKLFF.

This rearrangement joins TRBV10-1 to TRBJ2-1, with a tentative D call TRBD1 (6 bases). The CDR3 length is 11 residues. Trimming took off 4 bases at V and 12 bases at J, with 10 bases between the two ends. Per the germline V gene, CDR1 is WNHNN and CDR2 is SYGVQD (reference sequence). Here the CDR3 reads CASSGSRGQFF. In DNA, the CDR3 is TGCGCCAGCAGTGGTTCCAGGGGGCAGTTCTTC.

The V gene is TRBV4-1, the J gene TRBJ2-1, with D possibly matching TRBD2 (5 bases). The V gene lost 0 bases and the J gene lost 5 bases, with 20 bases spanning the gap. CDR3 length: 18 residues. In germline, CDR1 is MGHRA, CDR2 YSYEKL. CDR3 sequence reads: CASSQETVVVLADNEQFF. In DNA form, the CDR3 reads TGCGCCAGCAGCCAAGAAACGGTGGTGGTGCTAGCAGACAATGAGCAGTTCTTC.

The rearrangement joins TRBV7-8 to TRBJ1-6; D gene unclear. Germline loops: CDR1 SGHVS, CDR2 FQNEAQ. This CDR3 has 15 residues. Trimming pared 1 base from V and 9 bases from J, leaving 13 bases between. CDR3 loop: CASSLEGGYPSPLHF. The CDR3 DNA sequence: TGTGCCAGCAGCTTAGAAGGAGGGTATCCTTCACCCCTCCACTTT.

This CDR3 reads CASSHRGQGISKNIQYF. Written as DNA, the CDR3 is TGTGCCAGCAGCCACCGAGGACAGGGTATATCCAAAAACATTCAGTACTTC. The chain recombines TRBV3-1 (or the pseudogene TRBV3-2) with TRBJ2-4; 8 bases agree with TRBD1. The CDR3 is made up of 17 amino acids. Germline CDR1 reads LGHDT; CDR2 reads YNNKEL (reference sequence). The V segment lost 3 bases and the J segment 2 bases; nucleotides outside the gene matches: 9.

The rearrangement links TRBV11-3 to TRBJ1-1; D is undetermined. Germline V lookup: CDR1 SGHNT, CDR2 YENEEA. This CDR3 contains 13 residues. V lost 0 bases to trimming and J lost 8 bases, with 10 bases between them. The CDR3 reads CASSLDSGREAFF. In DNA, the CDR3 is TGTGCCAGCAGCTTAGACTCTGGGAGAGAAGCTTTCTTT. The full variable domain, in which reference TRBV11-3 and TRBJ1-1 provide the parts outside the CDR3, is EAGVVQSPRYKIIEKKQPVAFWCNPISGHNTLYWYLQNLGQGPELLIRYENEEAVDDSQLPKDRFSAERLKGVDSTLKIQPAELGDSAVYLCASSLDSGREAFFGQGTRLTVV.

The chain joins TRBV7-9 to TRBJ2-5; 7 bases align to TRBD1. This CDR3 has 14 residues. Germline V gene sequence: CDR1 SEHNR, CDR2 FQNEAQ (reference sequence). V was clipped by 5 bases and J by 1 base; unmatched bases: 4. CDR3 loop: CASSVNRGQETQYF. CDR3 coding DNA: TGTGCCAGCAGCGTTAACAGGGGCCAAGAGACCCAGTACTTC.

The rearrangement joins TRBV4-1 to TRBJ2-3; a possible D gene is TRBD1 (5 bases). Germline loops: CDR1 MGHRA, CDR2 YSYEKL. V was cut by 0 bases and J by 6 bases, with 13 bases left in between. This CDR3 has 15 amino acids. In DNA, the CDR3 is TGCGCCAGCAGCCAAGAGTTTACAGGCGCGGATACGCAGTATTTT. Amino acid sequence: CASSQEFTGADTQYF.

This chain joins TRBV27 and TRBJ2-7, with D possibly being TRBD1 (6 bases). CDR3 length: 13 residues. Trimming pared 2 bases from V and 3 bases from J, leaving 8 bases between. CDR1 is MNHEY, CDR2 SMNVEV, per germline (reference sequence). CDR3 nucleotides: TGTGCCAGCAGTTTACAGGGGTACTACGAGCAGTACTTC. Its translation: CASSLQGYYEQYF.

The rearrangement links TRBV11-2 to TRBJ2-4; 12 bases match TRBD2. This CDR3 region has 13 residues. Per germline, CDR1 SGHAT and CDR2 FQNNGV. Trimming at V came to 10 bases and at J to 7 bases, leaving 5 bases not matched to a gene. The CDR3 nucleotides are TGTGCCACCGCTAGCGGGAGGGAGAACATTCAGTACTTC. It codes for CATASGRENIQYF.

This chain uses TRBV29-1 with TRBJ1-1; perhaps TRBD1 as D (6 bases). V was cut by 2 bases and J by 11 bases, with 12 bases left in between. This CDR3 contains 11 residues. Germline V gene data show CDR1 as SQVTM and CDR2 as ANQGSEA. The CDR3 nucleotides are TGCAGCGTTGAATGGGGACATAGGGCTTTCTTT. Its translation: CSVEWGHRAFF.

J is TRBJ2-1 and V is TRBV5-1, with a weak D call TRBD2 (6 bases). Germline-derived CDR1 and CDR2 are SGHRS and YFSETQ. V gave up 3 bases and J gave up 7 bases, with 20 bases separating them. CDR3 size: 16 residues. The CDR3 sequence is CASSSNPGTPPNEQFF. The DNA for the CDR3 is TGCGCCAGCAGCTCGAACCCCGGGACTCCACCAAATGAGCAGTTCTTC.

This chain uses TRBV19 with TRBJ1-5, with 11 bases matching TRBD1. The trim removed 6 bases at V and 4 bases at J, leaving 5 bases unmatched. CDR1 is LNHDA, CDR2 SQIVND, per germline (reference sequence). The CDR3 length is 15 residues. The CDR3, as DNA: TGTGCCAGTAGGGACAGGGGGCGCATTAATCAGCCCCAGCATTTT. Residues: CASRDRGRINQPQHF.

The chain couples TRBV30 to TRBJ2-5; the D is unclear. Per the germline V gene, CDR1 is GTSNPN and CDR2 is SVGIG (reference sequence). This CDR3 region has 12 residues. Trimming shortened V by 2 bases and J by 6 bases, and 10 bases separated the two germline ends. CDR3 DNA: TGTGCCTGGAGTATATTAGCCCAGACCCAGTACTTC. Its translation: CAWSILAQTQYF.

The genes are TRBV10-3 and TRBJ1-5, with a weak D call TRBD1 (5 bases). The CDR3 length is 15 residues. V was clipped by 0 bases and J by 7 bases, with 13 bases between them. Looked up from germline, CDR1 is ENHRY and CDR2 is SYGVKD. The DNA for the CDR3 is TGTGCCATCAGTGAGTCCGGGGGAAAGGACCAGCCCCAGCATTTT. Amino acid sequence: CAISESGGKDQPQHF.

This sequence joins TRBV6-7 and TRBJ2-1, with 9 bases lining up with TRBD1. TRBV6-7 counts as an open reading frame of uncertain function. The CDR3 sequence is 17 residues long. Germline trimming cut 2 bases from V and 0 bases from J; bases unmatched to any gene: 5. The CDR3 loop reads CASSYVQGASSYNEQFF. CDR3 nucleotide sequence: TGTGCCAGCAGTTACGTACAGGGGGCTAGCTCCTACAATGAGCAGTTCTTC.

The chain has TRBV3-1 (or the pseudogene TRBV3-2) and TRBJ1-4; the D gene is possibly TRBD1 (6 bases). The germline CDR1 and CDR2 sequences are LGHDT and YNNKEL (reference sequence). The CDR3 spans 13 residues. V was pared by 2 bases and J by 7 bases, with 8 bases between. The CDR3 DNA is TGTGCCAGCAGCCAACGACAGGTTGAAAAACTGTTTTTT. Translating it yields CASSQRQVEKLFF.

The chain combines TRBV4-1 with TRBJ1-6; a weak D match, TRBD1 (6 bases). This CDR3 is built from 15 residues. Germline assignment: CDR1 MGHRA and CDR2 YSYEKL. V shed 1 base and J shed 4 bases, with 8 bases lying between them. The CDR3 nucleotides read TGCGCCAGCAGCCAAGGGACAGCTTATAATTCACCCCTCCACTTT. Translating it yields CASSQGTAYNSPLHF.

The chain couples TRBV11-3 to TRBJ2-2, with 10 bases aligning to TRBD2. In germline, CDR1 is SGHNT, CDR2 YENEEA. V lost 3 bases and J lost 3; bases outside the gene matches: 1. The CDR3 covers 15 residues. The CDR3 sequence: CASSFSGGHTGELFF. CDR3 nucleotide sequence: TGTGCCAGCAGCTTTAGCGGGGGGCACACCGGGGAGCTGTTTTTT.

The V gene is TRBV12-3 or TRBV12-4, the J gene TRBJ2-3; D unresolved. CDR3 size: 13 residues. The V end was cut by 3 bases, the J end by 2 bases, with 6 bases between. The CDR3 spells CASSLADTDTQYF. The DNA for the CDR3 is TGTGCCAGCAGTTTGGCAGACACAGATACGCAGTATTTT.

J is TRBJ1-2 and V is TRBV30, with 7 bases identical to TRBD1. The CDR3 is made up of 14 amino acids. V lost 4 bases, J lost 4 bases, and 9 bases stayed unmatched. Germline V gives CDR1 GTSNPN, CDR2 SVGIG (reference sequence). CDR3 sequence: CAWNTGQVFYGYTF. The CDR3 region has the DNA TGTGCCTGGAATACTGGACAGGTTTTCTATGGCTACACCTTC.

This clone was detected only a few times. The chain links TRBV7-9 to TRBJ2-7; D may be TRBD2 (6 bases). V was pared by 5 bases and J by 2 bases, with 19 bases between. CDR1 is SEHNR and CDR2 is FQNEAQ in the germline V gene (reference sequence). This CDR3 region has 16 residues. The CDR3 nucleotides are TGTGCCAGCAGCCCACTCATCGGGACTGGGACCTACGAGCAGTACTTC. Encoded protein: CASSPLIGTGTYEQYF.

The CDR3 here is CASSTMAGELFF. For the CDR3, the DNA is TGTGCCAGCAGTACAATGGCCGGGGAGCTGTTTTTT. The genes are TRBV2 and TRBJ2-2; D remains ambiguous. From germline, CDR1 is SNHLY and CDR2 FYNNEI. The CDR3 is 12 amino acids. V was pared by 5 bases and J by 6 bases, with 7 bases between.

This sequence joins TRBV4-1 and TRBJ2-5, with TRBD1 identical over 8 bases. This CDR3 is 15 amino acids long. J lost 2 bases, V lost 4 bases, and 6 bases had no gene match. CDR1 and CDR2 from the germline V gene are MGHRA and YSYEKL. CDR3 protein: CASSPTGVNQETQYF. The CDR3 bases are TGCGCCAGCAGCCCGACAGGGGTTAATCAAGAGACCCAGTACTTC.